The 7 T cell receptor beta chains listed next were all sequenced from one sample in a study of cytomegalovirus exposure and HLA in healthy donors. The PCR employed 60 Vbeta primers together with 13 Jbeta primers. Profiling relied on immunoSEQ multiplex PCR, and the TCRdb table lists in-frame clones only, not all of them. This table has about 120,000 clones, roughly 9% appearing once. The source material was PBMCs. These receptors came from a woman aged 40 to 50 in good health and CMV-seropositive.

V is TRBV5-1 and J is TRBJ1-2; perhaps TRBD1 as D (6 bases). This CDR3 spans 15 amino acids. In germline, CDR1 is SGHRS, CDR2 YFSETQ. V gave up 0 bases and J gave up 0 bases, with 9 bases separating them. CDR3: CASSLGTATNYGYTF. The CDR3 DNA reads as TGCGCCAGCAGCTTGGGGACAGCTACTAACTATGGCTACACCTTC.

This clone was counted between two and nine times. The genes are TRBV28 and TRBJ1-2; 7 bases align to TRBD1. Trimming took 8 bases from V and 2 from J; bases not matched to a gene: 2. Germline loops: CDR1 MDHEN, CDR2 SYDVKM. The CDR3 extends over 12 amino acids. CDR3 protein: CASGDRNYGYTF. The CDR3, as DNA: TGTGCCAGCGGGGACAGAAACTATGGCTACACCTTC.

The chain recombines TRBV5-5 with TRBJ2-2; the D gene is possibly TRBD1 (5 bases). The germline V gene has CDR1 SGHKS and CDR2 YYEKEE (reference sequence). The CDR3 extends over 15 amino acids. V was clipped by 4 bases and J by 1 base, with 11 bases between them. The CDR3: CASSRTRGNTGELFF. CDR3 nucleotides: TGTGCCAGCAGCCGAACAAGGGGGAACACCGGGGAGCTGTTTTTT.

The CDR3 sequence is CAIKSLDTGSYEQYF. In DNA, the CDR3 is TGTGCCATCAAGTCCCTGGACACAGGGTCCTACGAGCAGTACTTC. V usage is TRBV10-3 and J usage is TRBJ2-7, with a possible D match to TRBD1 (6 bases). Germline CDR1 is ENHRY and CDR2 is SYGVKD. This CDR3 spans 15 amino acids. Trimming removed 7 bases from V and 1 base from J, with 17 bases in between.

This clone was found a few times. The rearrangement joins TRBV9 to TRBJ2-1, with 8 positions matching TRBD2. This CDR3 has 16 amino acids. Germline V gene data show CDR1 as SGDLS and CDR2 as YYNGEE. V lost 0 bases, J lost 0 bases, and 2 bases stayed unmatched. This CDR3 is CASSVGGTSSYNEQFF. The DNA of the CDR3 is TGTGCCAGCAGCGTAGGAGGGACTAGCTCCTACAATGAGCAGTTCTTC.

The rearrangement uses TRBV2 and TRBJ2-1; 10 nucleotides align to TRBD2. The CDR3 is 14 amino acids. J was trimmed by 5 bases and V by 7 bases; bases with no gene match: 5. Germline CDR1 reads SNHLY; CDR2 reads FYNNEI. The DNA of the CDR3 is TGTGCCAGCACCCTAGCGGGGGCCGACAATGAGCAGTTCTTC. Its translation is CASTLAGADNEQFF. Drawing the rest from reference TRBV2 and TRBJ2-1, the complete variable domain is EPEVTQTPSHQVTQMGQEVILRCVPISNHLYFYWYRQILGQKVEFLVSFYNNEISEKSEIFDDQFSVERPDGSNFTLKIRSTKLEDSAMYFCASTLAGADNEQFFGPGTRLTVL.

The chain joins TRBV18 to TRBJ1-1, with D possibly matching TRBD1 (5 bases). Between the trimmed V and J ends, which lost 0 bases and 3 bases, there was a span of 11 bases. Per the germline V gene, CDR1 is KGHSH and CDR2 is LQKENI. This CDR3 spans 15 amino acids. CDR3 sequence: CASSPPAGWDTEAFF. The CDR3 nucleotides read TGTGCCAGCTCACCACCGGCAGGGTGGGACACTGAAGCTTTCTTT.